What follows are 23 T cell receptor beta chains derived from one specimen sequenced in a study of cytomegalovirus exposure and HLA in healthy donors. The PCR made use of 60 Vbeta and 13 Jbeta primers. Assay: immunoSEQ multiplex PCR; the TCRdb copy retains only in-frame clones and omits some. This repertoire includes around 200,000 clones. Sequencing was carried out using PBMCs. The receptors here all came from a woman younger than 35 in good health and CMV-seropositive.

The chain combines TRBV30 with TRBJ1-2; 10 positions match TRBD1. Germline trimming cut 5 bases from V and 3 bases from J; bases unmatched to any gene: 12. Looked up from germline, CDR1 is GTSNPN and CDR2 is SVGIG (reference sequence). This CDR3 contains 16 residues. CDR3 in amino acids: CAWASYPGQGYYGYTF. CDR3 coding DNA: TGTGCCTGGGCCAGTTACCCGGGACAGGGGTACTATGGCTACACCTTC.

This chain links TRBV7-9 with TRBJ2-5, with 7 positions matching TRBD1. This CDR3 region has 14 residues. Per germline, CDR1 SEHNR and CDR2 FQNEAQ (reference sequence). Unmatched junction bases numbered 13, after V lost 10 bases and J lost 5 bases. The CDR3 DNA reads TGTGCCACACGCGAGGGGGCCTGGGGGGAGACCCAGTACTTC. Translation gives CATREGAWGETQYF.

This chain joins TRBV5-1 and TRBJ2-3; D unclear. Germline V lookup: CDR1 SGHRS, CDR2 YFSETQ. The V end was cut by 1 base, the J end by 4 bases, with 10 bases between. The CDR3 totals 14 residues. Here the CDR3 reads CASSLLGSSDTQYF. The DNA for the CDR3 is TGCGCCAGCAGCTTGCTGGGCAGTTCAGATACGCAGTATTTT.

The V and J genes are TRBV5-4 and TRBJ1-2; 7 bases align to TRBD1. The germline V gene has CDR1 SGHNT and CDR2 YYREEE (reference sequence). The V gene end was trimmed by 1 base and the J gene end by 4 bases; junction bases not matched to a gene: 16. CDR3 length: 18 amino acids. The CDR3 nucleotides are TGTGCCAGCAGCTTGCCCGGGACAGTGAACCTCGGGGCCTATGGCTACACCTTC. It codes for CASSLPGTVNLGAYGYTF.

The chain has TRBV29-1 and TRBJ1-5; D might be TRBD1 (6 bases). V was trimmed by 5 bases and J by 1 base, leaving 6 bases between them. The CDR3 runs 12 residues. CDR1 SQVTM and CDR2 ANQGSEA come from the germline V gene. The CDR3 reads CSVRGSNQPQHF. CDR3 coding DNA: TGCAGCGTTAGGGGGAGCAATCAGCCCCAGCATTTT.

V gene TRBV27 combines with J gene TRBJ2-7; 7 bases agree with TRBD1. The germline gives CDR1 MNHEY, CDR2 SMNVEV (reference sequence). J lost 2 bases, V lost 2 bases, and 0 bases had no gene match. The CDR3 spans 13 residues. DNA of the CDR3: TGTGCCAGCAGTTTACAGGGGGCCTACGAGCAGTACTTC. Its protein product is CASSLQGAYEQYF.

The V gene is TRBV6-1, the J gene TRBJ2-1, with 7 bases lining up with TRBD1. The V gene end was trimmed by 8 bases and the J gene end by 10 bases; junction bases not matched to a gene: 8. Germline V gene data show CDR1 as MNHNS and CDR2 as SASEGT. This CDR3 has 12 amino acids. The CDR3 protein is CASARQGGEQFF. CDR3 nucleotides: TGTGCCAGCGCCCGACAGGGTGGGGAGCAGTTCTTC.

The J gene is TRBJ2-5, the V gene TRBV4-1; 12 bases match TRBD1. Looked up from germline, CDR1 is MGHRA and CDR2 is YSYEKL. J gave up 4 bases and V 3 bases, and 6 bases lay outside the gene matches. This CDR3 region has 16 residues. CDR3 sequence: CASSQAGTGGGETQYF. The CDR3 DNA reads TGCGCCAGCAGCCAGGCCGGGACAGGGGGCGGAGAGACCCAGTACTTC.

In DNA form, the CDR3 reads TGTGCCAGTAAAGGGGCGCAAAGGAGTGAGCAGTTCTTC. Its protein product is CASKGAQRSEQFF. V gene TRBV19 combines with J gene TRBJ2-1; D perhaps matches TRBD1 (5 bases). Germline V gives CDR1 LNHDA, CDR2 SQIVND (reference sequence). Between the trimmed V and J ends, which lost 7 bases and 9 bases, there was a span of 16 bases. The CDR3 runs 13 residues.

V usage is TRBV7-2 and J usage is TRBJ2-2; 10 nucleotides align to TRBD1. CDR3 length: 15 residues. Germline V gene lookup returns CDR1 SGHTA and CDR2 FQGNSA. The V and J ends lost 5 bases and 2 bases, in that order; junction bases with no gene match: 2. The chain's CDR3 is CASSRTGGNTGELFF. In nucleotides, the CDR3 is TGTGCCAGCAGCAGGACAGGGGGTAACACCGGGGAGCTGTTTTTT.

The V and J genes are TRBV19 and TRBJ1-1; D possibly corresponds to TRBD1 (5 bases). The length of the CDR3 is 14 residues. Between the trimmed V and J ends, which lost 6 bases and 5 bases, there was a span of 16 bases. CDR1 is LNHDA, CDR2 SQIVND, per germline (reference sequence). The CDR3 loop is CASRSGQAGTEAFF. The DNA of the CDR3 is TGTGCCAGTAGATCGGGGCAGGCGGGAACTGAAGCTTTCTTT.

This sequence joins TRBV29-1 and TRBJ1-2, with 8 bases identical to TRBD1. The CDR3 is 12 amino acids. With V trimmed by 3 bases and J by 5 bases, 2 bases remained unmatched. Looked up from germline, CDR1 is SQVTM and CDR2 is ANQGSEA. The chain's CDR3 is CSVDRGLYGYTF. The DNA for the CDR3 is TGCAGCGTTGACAGGGGGCTATATGGCTACACCTTC.

The chain is built from TRBV7-9 and TRBJ2-7; 7 bases align to TRBD2. Trimming cost V 5 bases and J 7 bases; bases outside gene matches: 17. CDR3 size: 16 residues. In germline, CDR1 is SEHNR, CDR2 FQNEAQ (reference sequence). Here the CDR3 DNA reads TGTGCCAGCAGCCCTTCCCGGGGAGGGAGGGCATGGGAGCAGTACTTC. It translates to CASSPSRGGRAWEQYF.

The gene calls are TRBV9 and TRBJ1-2; D might be TRBD1 (6 bases). Germline assignment: CDR1 SGDLS and CDR2 YYNGEE. Trimming shortened V by 4 bases and J by 5 bases, and 12 bases separated the two germline ends. The CDR3 totals 13 residues. The CDR3 sequence is CASSRTETYGYTF. The CDR3 DNA sequence: TGTGCCAGCAGCCGGACAGAAACGTATGGCTACACCTTC.

The CDR3 DNA sequence: TGTGCCAGCAGCCGGACAGGGGCGATGTCCTCTGGGGCCAACGTCCTGACTTTC. This translates into CASSRTGAMSSGANVLTF. This chain links TRBV14 with TRBJ2-6; 9 bases agree with TRBD1. The germline gives CDR1 SGHDN, CDR2 FVKESK. This CDR3 spans 18 amino acids. After removal of 4 bases from V and 0 bases from J, the junction contained 7 bases not matched to a gene.

For the CDR3, the DNA is TGTGCCAGCAGCTTAAATCCGAGCTCCTACAATGAGCAGTTCTTC. Amino acids: CASSLNPSSYNEQFF. The V call is TRBV5-6, the J call TRBJ2-1, with D uncertain. There are 15 residues in the CDR3. The V gene's germline CDR1 is SGHDT and CDR2 YYEEEE. V was pared by 2 bases and J by 0 bases, with 9 bases between.

This rearrangement joins TRBV10-1 to TRBJ1-5, with 7 bases identical to TRBD1. The trim removed 7 bases at V and 1 base at J, leaving 7 bases unmatched. Germline lookup yields CDR1 WNHNN and CDR2 SYGVQD (reference sequence). CDR3 size: 15 residues. The CDR3 DNA sequence: TGCGCCAGCACTCTGGCGACAGGGAGCAATCAGCCCCAGCATTTT. Its translation: CASTLATGSNQPQHF.

V usage is TRBV6-1 and J usage is TRBJ2-3; TRBD2 aligns across 11 bases. With 3 bases clipped from V and 1 base from J, the junction kept 3 bases outside the gene matches. CDR1 MNHNS and CDR2 SASEGT come from the germline V gene. The CDR3 sequence is 16 residues long. The CDR3 DNA follows: TGTGCCAGCAGTGACGTTAGCGGGAGGGGCACAGATACGCAGTATTTT. Translated: CASSDVSGRGTDTQYF.

This sequence joins TRBV10-3 and TRBJ2-7; TRBD2 agrees at 12 bases. The CDR3 runs to 17 residues. J was trimmed by 3 bases and V by 1 base; bases with no gene match: 7. Germline V gene sequence: CDR1 ENHRY, CDR2 SYGVKD. CDR3 sequence: CAISELAGTSGFYEQYF. In nucleotides, the CDR3 is TGTGCCATCAGTGAGTTGGCCGGGACTAGCGGGTTCTACGAGCAGTACTTC.

The CDR3 DNA sequence: TGTGCCAGCAGCTTAGACACAGGATATAGCAATCAGCCCCAGCATTTT. As protein: CASSLDTGYSNQPQHF. The chain couples TRBV7-2 to TRBJ1-5, with D perhaps matching TRBD1 (5 bases). CDR1 SGHTA and CDR2 FQGNSA come from the germline V gene. This CDR3 has 16 residues. V was shortened by 1 base and J by 0 bases, with 10 bases between the two germline ends. The whole variable domain, remainder taken from reference TRBV7-2 and TRBJ1-5, is GAGVSQSPSNKVTEKGKDVELRCDPISGHTALYWYRQSLGQGLEFLIYFQGNSAPDKSGLPSDRFSAERTGGSVSTLTIQRTQQEDSAVYLCASSLDTGYSNQPQHFGDGTRLSIL.

The chain recombines TRBV7-2 with TRBJ2-7; 8 bases align to TRBD2. The CDR3 is 16 amino acids. Trimming removed 7 bases from V and 2 bases from J; junction bases left unmatched: 13. The germline gives CDR1 SGHTA, CDR2 FQGNSA. The CDR3 region is CASTGTDGRGAYEQYF. The CDR3 coding sequence is TGTGCCAGCACCGGTACCGATGGGCGGGGGGCCTACGAGCAGTACTTC.

The chain uses TRBV11-3 and TRBJ1-2, with a possible D match to TRBD1 (5 bases). The germline V gene has CDR1 SGHNT and CDR2 YENEEA. The CDR3 consists of 13 residues. V was shortened by 5 bases and J by 3 bases, with 10 bases between the two germline ends. Here the CDR3 DNA reads TGTGCCAGCAGCCAGACAGCAGACTATGGCTACACCTTC. It encodes CASSQTADYGYTF.

The chain uses TRBV15 and TRBJ2-1, with 7 bases identical to TRBD1. CDR3 size: 17 residues. Germline CDR1 and CDR2: LNHNV and YYDKDF (reference sequence). V lost 2 bases, J lost 4 bases, and 11 bases stayed unmatched. The CDR3 protein is CATSRRPGQSLYNEQFF. The CDR3 bases are TGTGCCACCAGCAGACGTCCGGGACAGTCTTTATACAATGAGCAGTTCTTC.